The 31 T cell receptor beta chains reported below all come from one sample, sequenced in a study of blood T cell repertoires in COVID-19. Sequencing used immunoSEQ multiplex PCR; TCRdb keeps in-frame clones, though not all of them. The sample holds 70,000 to 100,000 clones, roughly four fifths seen once. The sample was peripheral blood. The origin of the receptors is a man aged 45-60 years with active or convalescent COVID-19.

CDR3 nucleotides: TGTGCCAGCTCAGAGAGTAGCACAGATACGCAGTATTTT. Amino acid sequence: CASSESSTDTQYF. This chain connects TRBV18 to TRBJ2-3; D is unresolved. V was shortened by 5 bases and J by 0 bases, with 6 bases between the two germline ends. CDR3 size: 13 residues. CDR1 is KGHSH and CDR2 is LQKENI in the germline V gene. The full variable domain, completed using reference TRBV18 and TRBJ2-3, is NAGVMQNPRHLVRRRGQEARLRCSPMKGHSHVYWYRQLPEEGLKFMVYLQKENIIDESGMPKERFSAEFPKEGPSILRIQQVVRGDSAAYFCASSESSTDTQYFGPGTRLTVL.

V and J are TRBV6-5 and TRBJ1-6; D not certain. Deletions cut 1 base from V and 7 bases from J, with 8 bases between. Per germline, CDR1 MNHEY and CDR2 SVGAGI. This CDR3 contains 14 residues. The chain's CDR3 is CASSYYTQNSPLHF. The CDR3 coding sequence is TGTGCCAGCAGTTACTATACACAGAATTCACCCCTCCACTTT.

This clone was recorded only once. This chain connects TRBV28 to TRBJ1-1; TRBD1 matches at 7 bases. Germline V CDR1 and CDR2: MDHEN, SYDVKM. V lost 6 bases, J lost 1 base, and 5 bases stayed unmatched. The CDR3 runs 14 residues. This chain's CDR3 is CASRTGSTNTEAFF. The DNA of the CDR3 is TGTGCCAGCAGGACAGGGTCAACGAACACTGAAGCTTTCTTT.

This sequence joins TRBV11-2 and TRBJ2-5, with D possibly being TRBD2 (6 bases). The germline V and J ends were trimmed by 5 bases and 3 bases, with 10 bases remaining between them. Germline-derived CDR1 and CDR2 are SGHAT and FQNNGV. There are 13 residues in the CDR3. The CDR3 spells CASSQRREETQYF. As DNA, the CDR3 is TGTGCCAGCAGCCAACGGAGGGAAGAGACCCAGTACTTC.

V gene TRBV3-1 (or the pseudogene TRBV3-2) combines with J gene TRBJ1-6; D might be TRBD1 (6 bases). The ends were cut back, 2 bases at V and 10 bases at J, with 12 bases in the middle. CDR1 LGHDT and CDR2 YNNKEL come from the germline V gene (reference sequence). The CDR3 has 14 residues. CDR3 sequence reads: CASSQIQGSSPLHF. CDR3 in DNA: TGTGCCAGCAGCCAAATACAGGGAAGCTCACCCCTCCACTTT.

This chain connects TRBV12-3 or TRBV12-4 to TRBJ1-1; TRBD1 matches 8 bases. V lost 7 bases and J lost 4; bases outside the gene matches: 5. The CDR3 loop spans 13 amino acids. The CDR3 sequence is CASIRTGGTEAFF. Written as DNA, the CDR3 is TGTGCCAGCATCAGAACAGGGGGCACTGAAGCTTTCTTT.

The chain has TRBV30 and TRBJ2-5; 10 bases map to TRBD2. CDR1 and CDR2 (germline): GTSNPN, SVGIG (reference sequence). V trimming: 2 bases; J trimming: 1 base; junction bases outside the gene matches: 7. CDR3 size: 16 residues. The CDR3 reads CAWSRGASGGQETQYF. CDR3 DNA sequence: TGTGCCTGGAGTAGAGGGGCTAGCGGGGGCCAAGAGACCCAGTACTTC.

The chain employs TRBV6-5 and TRBJ1-2, with TRBD1 matching 7 bases. The CDR3 runs to 15 residues. From germline, CDR1 is MNHEY and CDR2 SVGAGI. J gave up 8 bases and V 0 bases, and 9 bases lay outside the gene matches. CDR3 loop: CASSYSSAGGVGYTF. As DNA, the CDR3 is TGTGCCAGCAGTTACTCGTCAGCAGGGGGAGTAGGCTACACCTTC.

The J gene is TRBJ2-3, the V gene TRBV5-4, with 8 bases fitting TRBD1. This CDR3 comprises 14 residues. Germline V gene data show CDR1 as SGHNT and CDR2 as YYREEE (reference sequence). V lost 1 base, J lost 5 bases, and 3 bases stayed unmatched. The CDR3 reads CASSLQGAEDTQYF. The DNA for the CDR3 is TGTGCCAGCAGCTTGCAGGGGGCGGAAGATACGCAGTATTTT.

This clone has a single count. V gene TRBV28 combines with J gene TRBJ1-2; TRBD1 aligns across 9 bases. V was clipped by 5 bases and J by 3 bases; unmatched bases: 10. CDR3 length: 16 residues. CDR1 MDHEN and CDR2 SYDVKM come from the germline V gene. The CDR3 DNA follows: TGTGCCAGCAGTCTAACCCATACAGGGGGCGACTATGGCTACACCTTC. Translated, it gives CASSLTHTGGDYGYTF.

The rearrangement links TRBV9 to TRBJ1-5; 9 bases match TRBD1. V lost 3 bases, J lost 6 bases, and 4 bases stayed unmatched. Looked up from germline, CDR1 is SGDLS and CDR2 is YYNGEE. CDR3 length: 14 residues. The CDR3 sequence: CASSETGGGQPQHF. The CDR3 nucleotides read TGTGCCAGCAGCGAGACAGGGGGGGGTCAGCCCCAGCATTTT.

The chain uses TRBV5-1 and TRBJ1-6; D call uncertain. Germline V lookup: CDR1 SGHRS, CDR2 YFSETQ. V lost 0 bases to trimming and J lost 6 bases, with 13 bases between them. The CDR3 loop spans 16 amino acids. CDR3 sequence reads: CASSLEARQFNSPLHF. CDR3 coding DNA: TGCGCCAGCAGCTTGGAAGCGCGGCAGTTTAATTCACCCCTCCACTTT.

Written as DNA, the CDR3 is TGTGCCAGCAGACTACAACAGGGAACTGAAGCTTTCTTT. Translating it yields CASRLQQGTEAFF. The genes are TRBV12-3 or TRBV12-4 and TRBJ1-1; weak D call: TRBD1 (6 bases). Trimming removed 6 bases from V and 5 bases from J, with 13 bases in between. The CDR3 spans 13 residues.

This clone was detected once. The rearrangement joins TRBV28 to TRBJ1-2; 9 bases map to TRBD1. The CDR3 has 15 residues. Trimming took 5 bases from V and 3 from J; bases not matched to a gene: 7. The germline CDR1 and CDR2 sequences are MDHEN and SYDVKM. This chain's CDR3 is CASSATGGADYGYTF. In DNA form, the CDR3 reads TGTGCCAGCAGTGCGACAGGGGGAGCGGACTATGGCTACACCTTC.

This clone was seen a handful of times. The chain recombines TRBV10-1 with TRBJ1-5, with D perhaps matching TRBD1 (6 bases). Germline V gene lookup returns CDR1 WNHNN and CDR2 SYGVQD (reference sequence). CDR3 length: 19 amino acids. The ends were cut back, 0 bases at V and 0 bases at J, with 18 bases in the middle. This CDR3 is CASSESRTDQGNSNQPQHF. CDR3 nucleotide sequence: TGCGCCAGCAGTGAGTCAAGGACAGACCAAGGAAATAGCAATCAGCCCCAGCATTTT.

The rearrangement links TRBV5-4 to TRBJ2-2; TRBD2 agrees at 8 bases. The trim removed 1 base at V and 0 bases at J, leaving 2 bases unmatched. CDR1 and CDR2 (germline): SGHNT, YYREEE (reference sequence). The CDR3 runs 16 residues. The CDR3 sequence: CASSLWGLANTGELFF. The CDR3 DNA follows: TGTGCCAGCAGCTTGTGGGGACTAGCGAACACCGGGGAGCTGTTTTTT.

The V gene is TRBV28, the J gene TRBJ1-4; TRBD1 agrees at 7 bases. V lost 6 bases to trimming and J lost 2 bases; unmatched junction nucleotides: 6. This CDR3 is 15 amino acids long. The germline gives CDR1 MDHEN, CDR2 SYDVKM. CDR3 coding DNA: TGTGCCAGCAGGGGGACAGACGAGACTAATGAAAAACTGTTTTTT. It codes for CASRGTDETNEKLFF.

The chain uses TRBV27 and TRBJ2-7; 10 nucleotides line up with TRBD1. Germline V gene sequence: CDR1 MNHEY, CDR2 SMNVEV (reference sequence). The CDR3 is 16 amino acids. With 4 bases clipped from V and 6 bases from J, the junction kept 12 bases outside the gene matches. CDR3 in amino acids: CASSSRVTGGMGEQYF. In DNA form, the CDR3 reads TGTGCCAGCAGTTCGCGGGTGACAGGGGGCATGGGCGAGCAGTACTTC.

The chain employs TRBV19 and TRBJ1-4; D might be TRBD1 (5 bases). Germline V gives CDR1 LNHDA, CDR2 SQIVND (reference sequence). This CDR3 has 14 amino acids. Trimming removed 5 bases at V and 6 bases at J, with 13 bases between. The CDR3 region has the DNA TGTGCCAGTAGTTACTCGGGAGGGGATGAAAAACTGTTTTTT. Its translation: CASSYSGGDEKLFF.

The chain recombines TRBV6-8 with TRBJ1-5; D is unclear. Germline assignment: CDR1 MNHGY and CDR2 SAAAGT. This CDR3 is 15 amino acids long. The V gene lost 5 bases and the J gene lost 0 bases, with 11 bases spanning the gap. CDR3 coding DNA: TGTGCCAGCAGTCCCCTCCGGTTTAGCAATCAGCCCCAGCATTTT. It codes for CASSPLRFSNQPQHF.

This rearrangement joins TRBV28 to TRBJ2-2; D may be TRBD1 (6 bases). The V end was cut by 6 bases, the J end by 1 base, with 9 bases between. Germline CDR1 and CDR2: MDHEN and SYDVKM. The CDR3 runs to 14 residues. CDR3 coding DNA: TGTGCCAGCAGCTGGACAGTGAACACCGGGGAGCTGTTTTTT. Protein: CASSWTVNTGELFF.

This clone turned up a few times. The chain uses TRBV2 and TRBJ1-5; D gene unclear. Between the trimmed V and J ends, which lost 6 bases and 5 bases, there was a span of 17 bases. CDR1 and CDR2 (germline): SNHLY, FYNNEI. The CDR3 is 15 amino acids. The CDR3 nucleotides are TGTGCCAGCAGCCCCACCGGAGGGTTCGATCAGCCCCAGCATTTT. Amino acid sequence: CASSPTGGFDQPQHF.

V gene TRBV10-2 combines with J gene TRBJ2-7, with TRBD2 identical over 10 bases. The CDR3 has 14 residues. Germline V lookup: CDR1 WSHSY, CDR2 SAAADI. Trimming at V came to 1 base and at J to 6 bases, leaving 3 bases not matched to a gene. The CDR3 loop reads CASSEWERGGEQYV. CDR3 DNA sequence: TGCGCCAGCAGTGAGTGGGAGCGGGGGGGCGAGCAGTACGTC.

The chain uses TRBV29-1 and TRBJ2-3; D is perhaps TRBD1 (5 bases). CDR3 length equals 13 residues. V dropped 6 bases and J dropped 1 base, with 11 bases sitting between them. CDR1 is SQVTM, CDR2 ANQGSEA, per germline. The chain's CDR3 is CSVDEGGTDTQYF. In DNA form, the CDR3 reads TGCAGCGTGGATGAAGGGGGCACAGATACGCAGTATTTT.

J is TRBJ2-1 and V is TRBV5-1, with TRBD2 matching 8 bases. The J segment lost 10 bases and the V segment lost 0 bases, leaving 0 bases of the junction unmatched. This CDR3 is built from 12 residues. Germline V gives CDR1 SGHRS, CDR2 YFSETQ. The CDR3 nucleotides read TGCGCCAGCAGCTTGGAGCGGGGGGAGCAGTTCTTC. Translation gives CASSLERGEQFF. Using reference TRBV5-1 and TRBJ2-1 for the parts outside the CDR3, the full variable domain is KAGVTQTPRYLIKTRGQQVTLSCSPISGHRSVSWYQQTPGQGLQFLFEYFSETQRNKGNFPGRFSGRQFSNSRSEMNVSTLELGDSALYLCASSLERGEQFFGPGTRLTVL.

This chain joins TRBV15 and TRBJ2-2; TRBD2 agrees at 11 bases. Looked up from germline, CDR1 is LNHNV and CDR2 is YYDKDF (reference sequence). The CDR3 contains 15 residues. The trim removed 0 bases at V and 6 bases at J, leaving 0 bases unmatched. The CDR3 loop is CATSRDSGGAGELFF. DNA of the CDR3: TGTGCCACCAGCAGAGATAGCGGGGGGGCCGGGGAGCTGTTTTTT.

V and J are TRBV6-2 or TRBV6-3 and TRBJ2-1; weak D call: TRBD1 (5 bases). The germline CDR1 and CDR2 sequences are MNHEY and SVGEGT. Trimming stripped 6 bases from V and 0 bases from J, with 12 bases between. The CDR3 consists of 15 residues. CDR3 DNA sequence: TGTGCCAGCAGCAACTACAGGAGCTCCTACAATGAGCAGTTCTTC. Translation: CASSNYRSSYNEQFF.

The rearrangement uses TRBV7-2 and TRBJ2-5; 7 bases line up with TRBD1. V dropped 1 base and J dropped 2; count of bases not matched to a gene: 4. Germline lookup yields CDR1 SGHTA and CDR2 FQGNSA. The CDR3 runs 15 residues. The CDR3: CASSLGGGSQETQYF. The CDR3 nucleotides read TGTGCCAGCAGCTTAGGAGGGGGCTCTCAAGAGACCCAGTACTTC.

J is TRBJ2-2 and V is TRBV6-2 or TRBV6-3, with 7 positions matching TRBD2. CDR3 size: 17 residues. CDR1 MNHEY and CDR2 SVGEGT come from the germline V gene. Trimming took 6 bases from V and 3 from J; bases not matched to a gene: 13. DNA of the CDR3: TGTGCCAGCAGCCCTATGAAGGGGACTATCGACACCGGGGAGCTGTTTTTT. Translating it yields CASSPMKGTIDTGELFF.

This sequence joins TRBV5-1 and TRBJ1-4; possible D gene TRBD1, 5 bases. CDR3 size: 16 residues. Trimming removed 0 bases at V and 7 bases at J, with 16 bases between. The V gene's germline CDR1 is SGHRS and CDR2 YFSETQ. The CDR3 DNA follows: TGCGCCAGCAGCTTGGGATCAGGGCCACGAGGTGAAAAACTGTTTTTT. Translation gives CASSLGSGPRGEKLFF.

This clone has a handful of counts. The CDR3 DNA reads as TGTGCCTCCCGGCGTTTTCGGGGAGGCACCGGGGAGCTGTTTTTT. This sequence encodes CASRRFRGGTGELFF. V usage is TRBV11-2 and J usage is TRBJ2-2, with D perhaps TRBD2 (6 bases). CDR3 length equals 15 residues. CDR1 and CDR2 from the germline V gene are SGHAT and FQNNGV. Trimming took off 11 bases at V and 4 bases at J, with 20 bases between the two ends.